The count of the clone carrying this TCR beta chain is one. The antigen remains unidentified. The data were taken from a study of cytomegalovirus exposure and HLA in healthy donors. Whole-study context: The 100 to 150 validation repertoires matched the 666 first-cohort repertoires in platform, a later analysis reported.

Overall study results and limits: Researchers catalogued 160 or so TCR beta chains as cytomegalovirus-associated. Cytomegalovirus status was reportedly diagnosed by the classifier with high specificity and sensitivity. In vitro experiments confirmed that three CMV-associated chains were specific for CMV antigens.

Repertoires were generated with immunoSEQ multiplex PCR, while TCRdb's copy carries only in-frame clones and drops some. The profile shows about 100,000 clones, about 94% of them singletons. Germline-derived CDR1 and CDR2 are LGHNT and FRNRAP. The CDR3 is made up of 15 amino acids. J gave up 6 bases and V 1 base, and 7 bases lay outside the gene matches. The chain is built from TRBV12-5 and TRBJ1-2, with 8 bases fitting TRBD1. The specimen sequenced was PBMCs. The sequence derives from a woman under 30 in good health and CMV-seronegative. The CDR3 loop is CASGLGDRITDGYTF. The CDR3 bases are TGTGCTAGTGGTTTGGGGGACAGGATTACAGATGGCTACACCTTC.